A selection of T cell receptor beta chains follows, all from one sample in a study of blood T cell repertoires in COVID-19. The table came from immunoSEQ multiplex PCR; TCRdb's copy has only in-frame clones and leaves some out. Of 350,000 to 450,000 clones listed, roughly 86% were seen once; the top ten hold roughly 2%. The sequencing input was PBMCs or T cells enriched from blood (not recorded which). These receptors originate from a middle-aged man in a cohort exposed to, infected with or recovered from COVID-19 (not recorded which). Both conserved end residues are part of each CDR3. A D gene is named only where the DNA matches it firmly. Size is omitted from some rows. Given values are once, few, many or a class for expanded clones.

>-|TRBJ2-1|15|TRBV5-1|TRBD2
CASSFSGSFIDEQFF
TGCGCCAGCAGTTTTAGCGGGAGCTTCATAGATGAGCAGTTCTTC
>-|TRBJ2-3|16|TRBV11-2|TRBD2
CASSLLAGESTDTQYF
TGTGCCAGCAGCTTACTAGCGGGGGAAAGCACAGATACGCAGTATTTT
>-|TRBJ2-2|17|TRBV13|-
CASSTGTSRSATGELFF
TGTGCCAGCAGCACAGGGACCTCCCGGTCAGCCACCGGGGAGCTGTTTTTT
>-|TRBJ1-2|14|TRBV6-4|TRBD1
CASSKGDRGDGYTF
TGTGCCAGCAGCAAAGGGGACAGGGGGGACGGCTACACCTTC
>-|TRBJ2-4|14|TRBV25-1|TRBD1
CASSETGIKNIQYF
TGTGCCAGCAGTGAGACAGGGATCAAAAACATTCAGTACTTC
>-|TRBJ1-1|13|TRBV18|-
CASSPGQNTEAFF
TGTGCCAGCTCACCGGGACAAAACACTGAAGCTTTCTTT
>-|TRBJ2-1|15|TRBV5-1|TRBD2
CASSLESGLENEQFF
TGCGCCAGCAGCTTGGAATCGGGACTAGAAAATGAGCAGTTCTTC
>-|TRBJ2-1|13|TRBV9|TRBD2
CASSVALAGSRFF
TGTGCCAGCAGCGTAGCGCTAGCGGGATCCCGGTTCTTC
>once|TRBJ2-7|15|TRBV5-1|TRBD1
CASSSPGQGELRQYF
TGCGCCAGCAGCTCACCGGGACAGGGGGAACTTAGGCAGTACTTC
>-|TRBJ2-1|14|TRBV30|TRBD2
CAWTSGTSYNEQFF
TGTGCCTGGACTAGCGGGACCTCCTACAATGAGCAGTTCTTC
>-|TRBJ1-4|15|TRBV7-2|-
CASSPPGQGNEKLFF
TGTGCCAGCAGCCCCCCAGGGCAGGGGAATGAAAAACTGTTTTTT
>-|TRBJ2-5|15|TRBV7-2|TRBD2
CASRSRLAGQGTQYF
TGTGCCAGCAGATCTAGACTAGCGGGGCAGGGGACCCAGTACTTC
>-|TRBJ2-5|14|TRBV10-1|-
CASSAVRGGETQYF
TGCGCCAGCAGTGCGGTTCGGGGTGGGGAGACCCAGTACTTC
>-|TRBJ2-7|14|TRBV2|TRBD1
CASREGQGVNEQYF
TGTGCCAGCAGAGAGGGACAGGGGGTCAACGAGCAGTACTTC
>-|TRBJ2-7|16|TRBV11-2|TRBD2
CASSLVVGGSSYEQYF
TGTGCCAGCAGCTTAGTAGTGGGCGGGAGCTCCTACGAGCAGTACTTC
>-|TRBJ1-1|15|TRBV18|TRBD1
CASSFGTGPNTEAFF
TGTGCCAGCTCATTCGGGACAGGACCGAACACTGAAGCTTTCTTT
>-|TRBJ1-4|16|TRBV7-6|TRBD1
CASSRSRQGPNEKLFF
TGTGCCAGCAGCCGATCTCGACAGGGGCCTAATGAAAAACTGTTTTTT
>-|TRBJ1-2|13|TRBV5-1|-
CASSSQGNYGYTF
TGCGCCAGCAGCTCCCAGGGTAACTATGGCTACACCTTC
>-|TRBJ2-1|12|TRBV6-5|-
CASSYSSNEQFF
TGTGCCAGCAGTTACTCGAGCAATGAGCAGTTCTTC
>few|TRBJ2-2|14|TRBV5-1|-
CASSLGQITGELFF
TGCGCCAGCAGCTTGGGCCAGATCACCGGGGAGCTGTTTTTT
>-|TRBJ1-5|16|TRBV6-6|TRBD1
CASEDRGGFYDQPQHF
TGTGCCTCAGAGGACAGGGGTGGGTTTTATGATCAGCCCCAGCATTTT
>-|TRBJ2-1|14|TRBV28|TRBD2
CASSLAGGNNEQFF
TGTGCCAGCAGTCTAGCGGGAGGAAACAATGAGCAGTTCTTC
>once|TRBJ2-7|14|TRBV27|TRBD2
CASSFSGLVDEQYF
TGTGCCAGCAGTTTTTCGGGACTAGTTGACGAGCAGTACTTC
>-|TRBJ1-5|15|TRBV10-2|-
CASSEHLGGNQPQHF
TGCGCCAGCAGTGAGCACCTAGGGGGCAATCAGCCCCAGCATTTT
>-|TRBJ2-2|17|TRBV19|-
CASSIAVGGDVAGELFF
TGTGCCAGTAGTATAGCAGTGGGAGGTGATGTAGCCGGGGAGCTGTTTTTT
>-|TRBJ2-5|14|TRBV2|TRBD2
CASSETSGRETQYF
TGTGCCAGCAGTGAGACTAGCGGGAGGGAGACCCAGTACTTC
>once|TRBJ2-5|15|TRBV25-1|-
CASSDLTGLQETQYF
TGTGCCAGCAGTGACCTGACAGGACTCCAAGAGACCCAGTACTTC
>-|TRBJ2-7|14|TRBV7-3|TRBD2
CASSTSRTSGEQYF
TGTGCCAGCAGCACTTCTAGGACTAGTGGCGAGCAGTACTTC
>-|TRBJ2-2|18|TRBV18|TRBD2
CASSPFSLAGSRAGELFF
TGTGCCAGCTCACCATTCTCACTAGCGGGTTCGCGTGCCGGGGAGCTGTTTTTT
>-|TRBJ1-2|16|TRBV6-1|-
CASSEVWTVPNYGYTF
TGTGCCAGCAGTGAAGTATGGACAGTGCCTAACTATGGCTACACCTTC